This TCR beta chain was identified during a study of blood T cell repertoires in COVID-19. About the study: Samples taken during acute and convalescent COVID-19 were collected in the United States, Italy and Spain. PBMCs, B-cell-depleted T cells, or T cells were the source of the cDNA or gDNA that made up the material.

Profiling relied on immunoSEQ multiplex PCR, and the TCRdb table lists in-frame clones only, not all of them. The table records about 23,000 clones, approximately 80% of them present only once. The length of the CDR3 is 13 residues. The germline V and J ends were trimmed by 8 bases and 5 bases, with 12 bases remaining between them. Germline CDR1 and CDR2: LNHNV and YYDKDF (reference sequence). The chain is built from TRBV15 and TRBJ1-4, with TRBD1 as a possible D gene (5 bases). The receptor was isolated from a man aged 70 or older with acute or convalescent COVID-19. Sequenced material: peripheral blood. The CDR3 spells CATHRGWNEKLFF. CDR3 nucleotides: TGTGCCACCCACCGGGGGTGGAATGAAAAACTGTTTTTT.